This entry lists 19 T cell receptor beta chains sequenced from one sample in a study of early stage breast cancer tumors. Clones were sequenced by immunoSEQ multiplex PCR, and TCRdb holds only the in-frame ones, with some missing. The table lists around 78,000 clones, 79% of them singletons. Material: blood. Every receptor here comes from a person aged 55 to 75 with breast cancer.

This chain uses TRBV7-9 with TRBJ2-7; TRBD2 is a possible D gene (6 bases). Trimming took off 3 bases at V and 5 bases at J, with 14 bases between the two ends. The CDR3 has 14 amino acids. In germline, CDR1 is SEHNR, CDR2 FQNEAQ (reference sequence). CDR3 sequence: CASSFFRPGDEQYF. The CDR3 region has the DNA TGTGCCAGCAGCTTTTTTCGCCCGGGGGACGAGCAGTACTTC.

The chain is built from TRBV5-4 and TRBJ2-1; D might be TRBD1 (6 bases). CDR1 and CDR2 from the germline V gene are SGHNT and YYREEE (reference sequence). The CDR3 runs to 13 residues. V lost 0 bases and J lost 9, with 10 bases in between. The CDR3 reads CASSLDRETEQFF. The CDR3, as DNA: TGTGCCAGCAGCTTGGACAGGGAGACTGAGCAGTTCTTC. The entire variable domain, with the rest obtained from reference TRBV5-4 and TRBJ2-1, is as follows: ETGVTQSPTHLIKTRGQQVTLRCSSQSGHNTVSWYQQALGQGPQFIFQYYREEENGRGNFPPRFSGLQFPNYSSELNVNALELDDSALYLCASSLDRETEQFFGPGTRLTVL.

CDR3 in DNA: TGTGCCAGTAGTACAGGGTCTCGCACAGATACGCAGTATTTT. Protein sequence: CASSTGSRTDTQYF. The chain carries TRBV19 and TRBJ2-3, with D possibly matching TRBD1 (5 bases). Germline loops: CDR1 LNHDA, CDR2 SQIVND (reference sequence). The CDR3 spans 14 residues. Between the trimmed V and J ends, which lost 4 bases and 1 base, there was a span of 9 bases.

The chain joins TRBV7-8 to TRBJ2-7; TRBD2 aligns across 11 bases. J was trimmed by 4 bases and V by 3 bases; bases with no gene match: 5. Germline assignment: CDR1 SGHVS and CDR2 FQNEAQ. This CDR3 has 15 amino acids. CDR3 residues: CASSFLTSGEYEQYF. Here the CDR3 DNA reads TGTGCCAGCAGCTTTCTGACTAGCGGGGAGTACGAGCAGTACTTC.

The chain combines TRBV30 with TRBJ2-3, with 7 bases lining up with TRBD2. The CDR3 has 15 amino acids. The germline V gene has CDR1 GTSNPN and CDR2 SVGIG (reference sequence). V shed 2 bases, J shed 0 bases, and the junction held 5 bases outside the gene matches. The CDR3 loop reads CAWSRGGRSTDTQYF. DNA for the CDR3: TGTGCCTGGAGTAGGGGAGGGAGAAGCACAGATACGCAGTATTTT.

This rearrangement joins TRBV5-4 to TRBJ1-3; possible D gene TRBD1, 5 bases. The CDR3 has 12 amino acids. Germline V gene sequence: CDR1 SGHNT, CDR2 YYREEE (reference sequence). V gave up 4 bases and J gave up 4 bases, with 6 bases separating them. CDR3 amino acids: CASSGDGNTIYF. The CDR3 DNA reads TGTGCCAGCAGCGGGGACGGAAACACCATATATTTT.

The rearrangement uses TRBV30 and TRBJ1-4; unclear D gene. The V gene lost 3 bases and the J gene lost 6 bases, with 11 bases spanning the gap. Germline V gives CDR1 GTSNPN, CDR2 SVGIG (reference sequence). The CDR3 loop spans 13 amino acids. The CDR3 DNA reads TGTGCCTGGAGCGGTGGTCGCGATGAAAAACTGTTTTTT. This codes for CAWSGGRDEKLFF.

A single count supports this clone. The chain is built from TRBV6-1 and TRBJ2-2; 9 bases agree with TRBD2. The V and J ends lost 3 bases and 4 bases, in that order; junction bases with no gene match: 3. CDR1 MNHNS and CDR2 SASEGT come from the germline V gene. This CDR3 spans 15 amino acids. CDR3 DNA sequence: TGTGCCAGCAGTGAGGCACTAGCGGGCACCGGGGAGCTGTTTTTT. Amino acids: CASSEALAGTGELFF.

This rearrangement joins TRBV27 to TRBJ1-5; D uncertain. This CDR3 is built from 13 residues. Germline assignment: CDR1 MNHEY and CDR2 SMNVEV (reference sequence). V was clipped by 4 bases and J by 7 bases, with 11 bases between them. This chain's CDR3 is CASSSALRQPQHF. The CDR3 coding sequence is TGTGCCAGCAGTTCCGCCCTCCGACAGCCCCAGCATTTT.

The chain has TRBV7-9 and TRBJ1-5, with 7 positions matching TRBD1. The junction had 0 bases not matched to a gene; V was cut back by 0 bases and J by 7 bases. Germline V gene sequence: CDR1 SEHNR, CDR2 FQNEAQ (reference sequence). This CDR3 has 13 amino acids. This CDR3 reads CASSLAGGQPQHF. The CDR3 region has the DNA TGTGCCAGCAGCTTAGCAGGGGGCCAGCCCCAGCATTTT. The full variable domain, its missing parts supplied by reference TRBV7-9 and TRBJ1-5, is DTGVSQNPRHKITKRGQNVTFRCDPISEHNRLYWYRQTLGQGPEFLTYFQNEAQLEKSRLLSDRFSAERPKGSFSTLEIQRTEQGDSAMYLCASSLAGGQPQHFGDGTRLSIL.

The chain combines TRBV4-2 with TRBJ1-4; no definite D call. The CDR3 length is 15 residues. Germline CDR1 is LGHNA and CDR2 is YNFKEQ. Trimming shortened V by 3 bases and J by 5 bases, and 13 bases separated the two germline ends. The CDR3 sequence is CASSQTEIANEKLFF. The CDR3 coding sequence is TGTGCCAGCAGCCAGACGGAGATCGCCAATGAAAAACTGTTTTTT.

CDR3 DNA: TGTGCCAGTACCCCTGGGGGTATCCGGAATCAGCCCCAGCATTTT. Translation: CASTPGGIRNQPQHF. The genes are TRBV19 and TRBJ1-5, with a weak D call TRBD1 (5 bases). Germline CDR1 is LNHDA and CDR2 is SQIVND (reference sequence). The CDR3 is 15 residues long. Trimming took 7 bases from V and 4 from J, leaving 17 bases between them.

This chain joins TRBV18 and TRBJ1-1; no definite D call. Germline V gives CDR1 KGHSH, CDR2 LQKENI. There are 15 residues in the CDR3. V lost 5 bases to trimming and J lost 3 bases, with 16 bases between them. Here the CDR3 reads CASSAAQRGDTEAFF. CDR3 in DNA: TGTGCCAGCTCAGCGGCACAAAGAGGAGACACTGAAGCTTTCTTT.

CDR3 sequence (DNA): TGTGCCAGCATTTGGCAGTCTAATGAAAAACTGTTTTTT. Amino acid sequence: CASIWQSNEKLFF. This chain uses TRBV2 with TRBJ1-4, with unresolved D. Between the trimmed V and J ends, which lost 7 bases and 3 bases, there was a span of 9 bases. Germline-derived CDR1 and CDR2 are SNHLY and FYNNEI. The CDR3 sequence is 13 residues long.

The chain carries TRBV18 and TRBJ1-1; D call uncertain. Trimming removed 5 bases from V and 4 bases from J, with 11 bases in between. The length of the CDR3 is 13 residues. Germline CDR1 is KGHSH and CDR2 is LQKENI. As DNA, the CDR3 is TGTGCCAGCTCAACGTACGAGGGCACTGAAGCTTTCTTT. This codes for CASSTYEGTEAFF.

The V and J genes are TRBV5-1 and TRBJ2-7, with unresolved D. Germline lookup yields CDR1 SGHRS and CDR2 YFSETQ. The ends were cut back, 0 bases at V and 6 bases at J, with 7 bases in the middle. The CDR3 is made up of 12 amino acids. The chain's CDR3 is CASSLERGEQYF. CDR3 coding DNA: TGCGCCAGCAGCTTGGAGCGCGGCGAGCAGTACTTC.

The chain recombines TRBV7-9 with TRBJ1-2; D not certain. Germline CDR1 reads SEHNR; CDR2 reads FQNEAQ (reference sequence). The CDR3 loop spans 13 amino acids. V was trimmed by 1 base and J by 8 bases, leaving 11 bases between them. CDR3 coding DNA: TGTGCCAGCAGCTTAGGCAGAGTAGGAGGCTACACCTTC. Protein sequence: CASSLGRVGGYTF.

The gene calls are TRBV4-3 and TRBJ2-3; TRBD2 aligns across 7 bases. Germline V gene data show CDR1 as LGHNA and CDR2 as YSLEER. The CDR3 has 14 residues. Unmatched junction bases numbered 5, after V lost 6 bases and J lost 2 bases. CDR3 amino acids: CASSSREFTDTQYF. CDR3 DNA sequence: TGCGCCAGCAGTTCGCGGGAGTTCACAGATACGCAGTATTTT.

This chain joins TRBV6-5 and TRBJ1-2, with 8 bases lining up with TRBD1. This CDR3 region has 15 residues. Germline values: CDR1 MNHEY, CDR2 SVGAGI. The V and J ends lost 6 bases and 8 bases, in that order; junction bases with no gene match: 14. The DNA for the CDR3 is TGTGCCAGCAGCCAGCGGTGGGACAGGAGTTGGGGCTACACCTTC. Translation gives CASSQRWDRSWGYTF.